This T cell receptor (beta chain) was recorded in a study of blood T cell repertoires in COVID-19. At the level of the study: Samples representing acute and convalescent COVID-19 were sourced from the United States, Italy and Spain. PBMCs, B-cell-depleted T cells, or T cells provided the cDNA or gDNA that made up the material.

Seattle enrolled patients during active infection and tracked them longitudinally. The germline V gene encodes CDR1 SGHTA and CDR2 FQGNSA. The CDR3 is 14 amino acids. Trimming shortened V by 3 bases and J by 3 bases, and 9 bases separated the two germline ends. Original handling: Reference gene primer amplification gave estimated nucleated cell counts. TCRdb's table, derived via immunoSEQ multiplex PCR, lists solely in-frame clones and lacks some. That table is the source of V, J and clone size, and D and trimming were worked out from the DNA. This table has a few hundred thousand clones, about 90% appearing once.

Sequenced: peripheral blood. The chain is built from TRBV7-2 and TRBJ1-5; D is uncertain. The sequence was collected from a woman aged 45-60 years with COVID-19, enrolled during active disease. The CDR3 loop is CASSFYGNNQPQHF. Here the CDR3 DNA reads TGTGCCAGCAGCTTTTACGGGAACAATCAGCCCCAGCATTTT.